These T cell receptor beta chains were read from a single sample in a study of blood T cell repertoires in COVID-19. Repertoires were generated with immunoSEQ multiplex PCR, while TCRdb's copy carries only in-frame clones and drops some. The data contain 180,000 or so clones, roughly 89% of them singletons. Source material: peripheral blood. These receptors were collected from a man aged 45-65 years with acute or convalescent COVID-19. Both conserved end residues are part of each CDR3. D genes are given only for firm matches. Only part of the rows carry a size: once, few, many, or a class if the clone is expanded.

v_call	clone_size	d_call	j_call	cdr3_nt	cdr3_aa
TRBV2	.	TRBD1	TRBJ2-6	TGTGCCAGCAGTAAACGGGACAGAAGGAGCTCTGGGGCCAACGTCCTGACTTTC	CASSKRDRRSSGANVLTF
TRBV28	.	.	TRBJ1-1	TGTGCCAGCATTGGGGCGGGGGTGAACACTGAAGCTTTCTTT	CASIGAGVNTEAFF
TRBV19	.	.	TRBJ1-5	TGTGCCAGTAGCACAGGGACCCCGGGACAGCCCCAGCATTTT	CASSTGTPGQPQHF
TRBV7-2	.	TRBD1	TRBJ2-1	TGTGCCAGCAGCCCGTGGACAGGGGACAATGAGCAGTTCTTC	CASSPWTGDNEQFF
TRBV7-2	.	.	TRBJ1-3	TGTGCCAGCAGCTTAGGACCAGGAACCTCTGGAAACACCATATATTTT	CASSLGPGTSGNTIYF
TRBV6-1	.	TRBD2	TRBJ2-1	TGTGCCAGCAGTGCCCTTGACCCCCCGGGACTAGCGGTTTACAATGAGCAGTTCTTC	CASSALDPPGLAVYNEQFF
TRBV3-1/TRBV3-2	few	.	TRBJ1-2	TGTGCCAGCACCCTAGGCCCGAATGGCTACACCTTC	CASTLGPNGYTF
TRBV19	few	.	TRBJ2-2	TGTGCCAGTAGTTTCAGGGACACCGGGGAGCTGTTTTTT	CASSFRDTGELFF
TRBV19	.	.	TRBJ1-2	TGTGCCAGCTCAGTGGGGGCCGCTAACTATGGCTACACCTTC	CASSVGAANYGYTF
TRBV28	.	.	TRBJ1-5	TGTGCCAGCAGTTTATTTGGCAGGGGAGGGAATAGCAATCAGCCCCAGCATTTT	CASSLFGRGGNSNQPQHF
TRBV5-1	.	.	TRBJ2-2	TGCGCCAGCAGCCCCTCTGACACCGGGGAGCTGTTTTTT	CASSPSDTGELFF
TRBV9	.	.	TRBJ2-6	TGTGCCAGCAGCGGGACAACGGAGCGCTCTGGGGCCAACGTCCTGACTTTC	CASSGTTERSGANVLTF
TRBV4-2	.	TRBD2	TRBJ2-3	TGTGCCAGCAGCCAAGAGTTGACAAGCGGGGCTCACACAGATACGCAGTATTTT	CASSQELTSGAHTDTQYF
TRBV5-1	.	.	TRBJ2-5	TGCGCCAGCAGTCGCGTCGGACAGCAAGAGACCCAGTACTTC	CASSRVGQQETQYF
TRBV28	.	TRBD1	TRBJ2-5	TGTGCCAGCAGATCAGGGGGAGAGACCCAGTACTTC	CASRSGGETQYF
TRBV7-2	.	TRBD1	TRBJ1-2	TGTGCCAGCAGCCCTGAGGGGACAGGCCTTCTAGGCTACACCTTC	CASSPEGTGLLGYTF
TRBV27	.	TRBD1	TRBJ2-1	TGTGCCAGCAGTTTTTGGACAGGGGGCGGTGAGCAGTTCTTC	CASSFWTGGGEQFF
TRBV19	.	TRBD1	TRBJ2-1	TGTGCCAGTAGTACCTGGGACAGGGACAATGAGCAGTTCTTC	CASSTWDRDNEQFF
TRBV10-3	.	.	TRBJ2-1	TGTGCCATCAGTGAGTCGACTCTACGTGATGAGCAGTTCTTC	CAISESTLRDEQFF
TRBV28	.	TRBD1	TRBJ2-1	TGTGCCAGCAGTTTAGGGACAGGTAATGAGCAGTTCTTC	CASSLGTGNEQFF
TRBV10-3	once	.	TRBJ2-7	TGTGCCATCAGTGAGTTGGGGGCCTCCTACGAGCAGTACTTC	CAISELGASYEQYF
TRBV10-3	.	TRBD1	TRBJ2-1	TGTGCCATCAGTGAGCCTAACCAGCCCGGACAGGGAGCTTACAATGAGCAGTTCTTC	CAISEPNQPGQGAYNEQFF
TRBV19	.	.	TRBJ2-3	TGTGCCAGTAGCCATATGGCAGCGGACCTCACAGATACGCAGTATTTT	CASSHMAADLTDTQYF
TRBV5-1	.	.	TRBJ2-2	TGCGCCAGCAGCTCCGACTTTACCGGGGAGCTGTTTTTT	CASSSDFTGELFF
TRBV7-3	.	TRBD1	TRBJ2-2	TGTGCCAGCAGCCTGACAGGGGGCGATTGGGCCGGGGAGCTGTTTTTT	CASSLTGGDWAGELFF
TRBV7-6	.	TRBD2	TRBJ2-1	TGTGCCAGCAGCCTGGACAGGGTTGGACTAGCGGGAGGGGGGAATGAGCAGTTCTTC	CASSLDRVGLAGGGNEQFF
TRBV5-1	few	.	TRBJ2-7	TGCGCCAGCAGCAAAAACCAAGGGGTGGACGAGCAGTACTTC	CASSKNQGVDEQYF
TRBV11-3	few	.	TRBJ2-5	TGTGCCAGCAGCTTATGGGGAGAAGAGACCCAGTACTTC	CASSLWGEETQYF
TRBV18	once	TRBD2	TRBJ2-7	TGTGCCAGCTCACCCTACGGCCAATCCGCGGGAGCCTACGAGCAGTACTTC	CASSPYGQSAGAYEQYF
TRBV19	few	TRBD1	TRBJ2-1	TGTGCCAGTAGTATCTCGTCCAGGGGGCGGCTAGCAGGCAATGAGCAGTTCTTC	CASSISSRGRLAGNEQFF
TRBV6-2/TRBV6-3	.	TRBD2	TRBJ2-2	TGTGCCAGCAGTAGTATACTAGCGGTCACCGGGGAGCTGTTTTTT	CASSSILAVTGELFF
TRBV25-1	.	.	TRBJ2-5	TGTGCCAGCAGTGGTACAGGGATGGGAGAGACCCAGTACTTC	CASSGTGMGETQYF
TRBV6-5	.	.	TRBJ1-2	TGTGCCAGCAGTTCAGGGATCCTAGTGGACTATGGCTACACCTTC	CASSSGILVDYGYTF
TRBV5-1	.	.	TRBJ1-4	TGCGCCAGCAGCTTGTTGGTGTCGGGGTATGAGGGTGAAAAACTGTTTTTT	CASSLLVSGYEGEKLFF
TRBV19	.	.	TRBJ1-1	TGTGCCAGTAGTATGGCCAGAGAGGGCACTGAAGCTTTCTTT	CASSMAREGTEAFF
TRBV9	.	.	TRBJ1-3	TGTGCCAGCAGCCCCCATATAGGGAGTGGAAACACCATATATTTT	CASSPHIGSGNTIYF
TRBV5-1	.	TRBD1	TRBJ1-1	TGCGCCAGCAGCCCCGGGACAGGGAGGGACACTGAAGCTTTCTTT	CASSPGTGRDTEAFF
TRBV16	.	.	TRBJ1-4	TGTGCCAGCAGCCAATATCAGGCTGAAAAACTGTTTTTT	CASSQYQAEKLFF
TRBV7-9	.	TRBD1	TRBJ2-4	TGTGCCAGCAGCCCCGACAGGGACATTCAGTACTTC	CASSPDRDIQYF
TRBV7-9	.	.	TRBJ2-3	TGTGCCAGCAGGCACCCCAGGGGCGCCCTCGCAGATACGCAGTATTTT	CASRHPRGALADTQYF
TRBV7-6	.	TRBD1	TRBJ2-7	TGTGCCAGCAGCTTATCGGGACAGGGTAGTACCCAGTACTTC	CASSLSGQGSTQYF
TRBV5-4	.	.	TRBJ1-4	TGTGCCAGCAGCCCGGGGGGCAGGGGAGGTCCTAATGAAAAACTGTTTTTT	CASSPGGRGGPNEKLFF
TRBV2	.	.	TRBJ1-4	TGTGCCAGCAGTCTTCAACCGAGGGAAAAACTGTTTTTT	CASSLQPREKLFF
TRBV9	.	TRBD2	TRBJ2-3	TGTGCCAGCAGCGTAGGGCTAGCGGGAGGATTGAATACGCAGTATTTT	CASSVGLAGGLNTQYF
TRBV6-5	.	TRBD1	TRBJ1-4	TGTGCCAGCAGCAGACAGGGAAGGGATGAAAAACTGTTTTTT	CASSRQGRDEKLFF
TRBV7-9	.	.	TRBJ2-3	TGTGCCAGCAGTTATATGACAGATACGCAGTATTTT	CASSYMTDTQYF
TRBV28	once	.	TRBJ1-4	TGTGCCAGCAGTCCTCCGTCCGCCTATGGTCCTAATGAAAAACTGTTTTTT	CASSPPSAYGPNEKLFF
TRBV28	.	TRBD1	TRBJ1-2	TGTGCCAGCAGTCCTTCGACAGGGGATGGCTACACCTTC	CASSPSTGDGYTF
TRBV4-1	.	TRBD1	TRBJ1-2	TGCGCCAGCAGCCAAGGACAGGGGCCCGGTGGCTACACCTTC	CASSQGQGPGGYTF
TRBV7-9	.	TRBD2	TRBJ2-5	TGTGCCAGCAGCCCCCGACTAGCGGGAGCAGGGGAGACCCAGTACTTC	CASSPRLAGAGETQYF
TRBV28	once	TRBD1	TRBJ1-1	TGTGCCAGCAGTAAGACAGGGGAGGTGGCTGAAGCTTTCTTT	CASSKTGEVAEAFF
TRBV30	.	.	TRBJ2-7	TGTGCCTGGAGTGGTTCAGGGATCTCCTACGAGCAGTACTTC	CAWSGSGISYEQYF
TRBV6-1	once	.	TRBJ1-6	TGTGCCAGCAGTGAAGGCTCCCAGGGGTCCTATAATTCACCCCTCCACTTT	CASSEGSQGSYNSPLHF
TRBV27	.	.	TRBJ2-7	TGTGCCAGCAGTTTAACCTCCACTTCCTACGAGCAGTACTTC	CASSLTSTSYEQYF